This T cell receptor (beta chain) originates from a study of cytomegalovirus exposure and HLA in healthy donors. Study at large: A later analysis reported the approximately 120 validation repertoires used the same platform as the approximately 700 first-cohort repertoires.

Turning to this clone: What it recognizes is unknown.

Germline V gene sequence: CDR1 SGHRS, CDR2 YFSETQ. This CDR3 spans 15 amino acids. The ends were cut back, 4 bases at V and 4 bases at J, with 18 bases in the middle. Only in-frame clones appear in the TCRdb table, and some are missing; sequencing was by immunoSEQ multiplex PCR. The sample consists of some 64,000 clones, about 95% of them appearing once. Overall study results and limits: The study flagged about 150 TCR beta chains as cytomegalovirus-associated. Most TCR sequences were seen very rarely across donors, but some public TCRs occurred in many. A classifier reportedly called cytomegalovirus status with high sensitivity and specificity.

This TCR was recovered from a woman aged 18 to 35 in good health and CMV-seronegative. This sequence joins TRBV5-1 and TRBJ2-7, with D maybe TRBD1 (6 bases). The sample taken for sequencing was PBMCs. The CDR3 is CASSQGGGGNYEQYF. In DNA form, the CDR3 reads TGCGCCAGCAGCCAAGGGGGTGGTGGTAATTACGAGCAGTACTTC.